This passage covers 19 T cell receptor beta chains from one sample sequenced in a study of T cells in Graves' hyperthyroidism and ophthalmopathy (dated by TCRdb to between 2018 and 2021). Library preparation used multiplex PCR. Sequenced on an Illumina HiSeq 2000. TCR beta CDR3 regions were amplified from RNA transcripts. For the first round of RT-PCR on the TCR CDR3, the HTBI primer set was used together with the Qiagen OneStep RT-PCR kit. TCRdb reprocessing: public reads trimmed at Q25 with fastp, clones called with MiXCR, in-frame beta chains kept. Rows are combined by CDR3 protein, so each entry shows the most common genes and DNA. Within this sample are about 580,000 distinct CDR3 sequences, with approximately 44% of them counted one time only. Of the sample, roughly 7.7% is held by the ten largest clones. The sequenced sample was peripheral blood or thyroid tissue (not recorded which). These TCRs come from a young woman with Graves' hyperthyroidism.

This clonotype was observed a few times. V gene TRBV9 combines with J gene TRBJ2-3; D is unclear. Trimming took off 0 bases at V and 0 bases at J, with 11 bases between the two ends. This CDR3 region has 16 residues. Germline-derived CDR1 and CDR2 are SGDLS and YYNGEE. DNA of the CDR3: TGTGCCAGCAGCGTAGGCCTCGCGCAGAGCACAGATACGCAGTATTTT. This sequence encodes CASSVGLAQSTDTQYF.

Regarding this clonotype: This could be a read error, since a much larger clone is one nucleotide away. The chain uses TRBV9 and TRBJ2-7; D is perhaps TRBD1 or TRBD2 (6 bases each). This CDR3 comprises 15 residues. The germline V and J ends were trimmed by 1 base and 0 bases, with 11 bases remaining between them. Per germline, CDR1 SGDLS and CDR2 YYNGEE. In nucleotides, the CDR3 is TGTGCCAGCAGCGTAAGGGGGGACCCCTCCTACGAGCAGTACTTC. This translates into CASSVRGDPSYEQYF.

The table lists this clonotype with a few counts. CDR3 protein: CASSLSDTDTQYF. The CDR3 nucleotides are TGTGCCAGCAGCTTATCCGACACAGATACGCAGTATTTT. The chain joins TRBV7-7 to TRBJ2-3; D unclear. The germline CDR1 and CDR2 sequences are SSHAT and FNYEAQ (reference sequence). The CDR3 totals 13 residues. Trimming cost V 2 bases and J 2 bases, with 5 bases left between them.

The chain joins TRBV5-1 to TRBJ1-2; D is possibly TRBD1 (6 bases). The V gene lost 4 bases and the J gene lost 5 bases, with 21 bases spanning the gap. This CDR3 has 16 amino acids. The germline V gene has CDR1 SGHRS and CDR2 YFSETQ. CDR3 nucleotides: TGCGCCAGCAGCCCCTGGCTAGCGGGACAAGAGTATGGCTACACCTTC. Residues: CASSPWLAGQEYGYTF.

This clonotype has only a few counts. The rearrangement uses TRBV5-8 and TRBJ1-5; D uncertain. Looked up from germline, CDR1 is SGHTS and CDR2 is YDEGEE. Trimming cost V 0 bases and J 7 bases, with 11 bases left between them. The length of the CDR3 is 14 residues. The CDR3 DNA reads TGTGCCAGCAGCTTGGCGGGAAAAGGGCAGCCCCAGCATTTT. Encoded protein: CASSLAGKGQPQHF.

This clonotype was recorded many times. The CDR3 DNA sequence: TGCAGTGCTAGAGATTTAGGCCTTCAGGGTGAAAAACTGTTTTTT. It specifies CSARDLGLQGEKLFF. V and J are TRBV20-1 and TRBJ1-4, with a possible D match to TRBD1 (5 bases). The CDR3 totals 15 residues. The V and J ends lost 0 bases and 7 bases respectively, with 15 bases between them. CDR1 is DFQATT, CDR2 SNEGSKA, per germline (reference sequence).

V gene TRBV19 combines with J gene TRBJ1-6; D gene unclear. Trimming left V 3 bases short and J 8 bases short, with 11 bases between. There are 14 residues in the CDR3. Germline V gene data show CDR1 as LNHDA and CDR2 as SQIVND (reference sequence). As DNA, the CDR3 is TGTGCCAGTAGTATGACCGGGTCCGATTCACCCCTCCACTTT. Protein product: CASSMTGSDSPLHF. The whole variable domain, filled in from reference TRBV19 and TRBJ1-6, reads DGGITQSPKYLFRKEGQNVTLSCEQNLNHDAMYWYRQDPGQGLRLIYYSQIVNDFQKGDIAEGYSVSREKKESFPLTVTSAQKNPTAFYLCASSMTGSDSPLHFGNGTRLTVT.

This clonotype was recorded once. One base away lies a much larger clone, so this may be a sequencing read error. V is TRBV2 and J is TRBJ2-5, with 7 bases identical to TRBD1. This CDR3 comprises 14 residues. The V gene's germline CDR1 is SNHLY and CDR2 FYNNEI. J gave up 2 bases and V 6 bases, and 6 bases lay outside the gene matches. This CDR3 is CASRVRGRQETQYF. The DNA of the CDR3 is TGTGCCAGCAGGGTAAGGGGGCGGCAAGAGACCCAGTACTTC.

The chain links TRBV30 to TRBJ1-2; no firm D call. The CDR3 is 12 residues long. Germline CDR1 is GTSNPN and CDR2 is SVGIG (reference sequence). The V and J ends lost 0 bases and 4 bases respectively, with 6 bases between them. The CDR3 DNA is TGTGCCTGGAGTGTACCCCTCTATGGCTACACCTTC. It yields the protein CAWSVPLYGYTF.

This clonotype has ten or more counts. The chain combines TRBV20-1 with TRBJ2-7; perhaps D is TRBD1 or TRBD2 (5 bases each). CDR3 length: 13 residues. Germline loops: CDR1 DFQATT, CDR2 SNEGSKA (reference sequence). Deletions cut 6 bases from V and 2 bases from J, with 14 bases between. The CDR3 loop reads CSARWDPPYEQYF. Written as DNA, the CDR3 is TGCAGTGCCCGTTGGGACCCACCCTACGAGCAGTACTTC.

In this sample, this clonotype turned up a few times. The rearrangement uses TRBV10-3 and TRBJ2-7; D not certain. The CDR3 totals 14 residues. Germline V gene sequence: CDR1 ENHRY, CDR2 SYGVKD. Trimming took off 8 bases at V and 0 bases at J, with 14 bases between the two ends. The CDR3 region is CAISTYLSSYEQYF. CDR3 coding DNA: TGTGCCATCTCGACTTACCTGAGCTCCTACGAGCAGTACTTC.

Ten or more counts support this clonotype. The J gene is TRBJ2-7, the V gene TRBV2; D unclear. This CDR3 region has 13 residues. Germline CDR1 reads SNHLY; CDR2 reads FYNNEI. The V and J ends lost 4 bases and 9 bases respectively, with 16 bases between them. CDR3 loop: CASSAGPDGVQYF. In DNA, the CDR3 is TGTGCCAGCAGTGCCGGTCCAGACGGAGTGCAGTACTTC.

This clonotype appeared many times. The chain has TRBV4-3 and TRBJ2-7; TRBD1 matches 8 bases. Germline CDR1 is LGHNA and CDR2 is YSLEER. The CDR3 sequence is 14 residues long. After removal of 3 bases from V and 2 bases from J, the junction contained 3 bases not matched to a gene. The CDR3 nucleotides are TGCGCCAGCAGCCAGGGGACAGGCCCCTACGAGCAGTACTTC. It encodes CASSQGTGPYEQYF.

The J gene is TRBJ2-7, the V gene TRBV7-9, with D possibly called TRBD1 or TRBD2 (5 bases each). Germline V lookup: CDR1 SEHNR, CDR2 FQNEAQ (reference sequence). Between the trimmed V and J ends, which lost 5 bases and 2 bases, there was a span of 13 bases. CDR3 length: 14 amino acids. The chain's CDR3 is CASSIGTTAYEQYF. The CDR3 DNA follows: TGTGCCAGCAGCATCGGGACGACGGCCTACGAGCAGTACTTC.

The sample holds many counts of this clonotype. The CDR3 is CSARDGGLGNTIYF. DNA for the CDR3: TGCAGTGCTAGAGATGGGGGGCTTGGAAACACCATATATTTT. The chain couples TRBV20-1 to TRBJ1-3; D is possibly TRBD1 (6 bases). This CDR3 spans 14 amino acids. Looked up from germline, CDR1 is DFQATT and CDR2 is SNEGSKA (reference sequence). The V end lost 0 bases, the J end lost 3 bases, and 9 bases lay between the germline ends.

The sample holds many counts of this clonotype. The rearrangement joins TRBV24-1 to TRBJ1-2, with 8 bases matching TRBD1. V lost 4 bases, J lost 4 bases, and 4 bases stayed unmatched. Germline V CDR1 and CDR2: KGHDR, SFDVKD. CDR3 size: 14 residues. This CDR3 is CATSDETGVYGYTF. The CDR3, as DNA: TGTGCCACCAGTGACGAGACAGGGGTCTATGGCTACACCTTC.

CDR3 DNA: TGCAGTGAAAAAAGGGACCACGTAAACTATGGCTACACCTTC. Its protein product is CSEKRDHVNYGYTF. The chain recombines TRBV20-1 with TRBJ1-2, with a weak D call TRBD1 (5 bases). Germline-derived CDR1 and CDR2 are DFQATT and SNEGSKA (reference sequence). Trimming took off 7 bases at V and 2 bases at J, with 17 bases between the two ends. This CDR3 has 14 residues.

About this clonotype: At one end, the junction sequence differs from germline, possibly due to a read error. The chain employs TRBV5-6 and TRBJ2-5; TRBD2 aligns across 7 bases. This CDR3 spans 13 amino acids. CDR1 is SGHDT and CDR2 is YYEEEE in the germline V gene. For the CDR3, the DNA is TGTGCCAGCAGCTTGATGAGGCGGGAGATCGAGTTCTTC. It translates to CASSLMRREIEFF.

This chain links TRBV29-1 with TRBJ1-2; D remains ambiguous. The germline V gene has CDR1 SQVTM and CDR2 ANQGSEA. The V gene lost 8 bases and the J gene lost 2 bases, with 12 bases spanning the gap. The CDR3 consists of 12 residues. This chain's CDR3 is CSSVDPNYGYTF. The CDR3 coding sequence is TGCAGCAGTGTCGACCCAAACTATGGCTACACCTTC. Full variable domain (outside the CDR3, taken from reference TRBV29-1 and TRBJ1-2): SAVISQKPSRDICQRGTSLTIQCQVDSQVTMMFWYRQQPGQSLTLIATANQGSEATYESGFVIDKFPISRPNLTFSTLTVSNMSPEDSSIYLCSSVDPNYGYTFGSGTRLTVV.